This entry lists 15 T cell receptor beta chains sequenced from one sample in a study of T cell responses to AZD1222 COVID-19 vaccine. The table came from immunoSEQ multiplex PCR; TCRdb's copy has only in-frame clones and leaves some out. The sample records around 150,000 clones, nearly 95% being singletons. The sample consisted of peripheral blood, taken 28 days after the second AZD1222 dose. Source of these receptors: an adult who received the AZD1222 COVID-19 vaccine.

This CDR3 is CASSLVVRGNEQFF. The CDR3 bases are TGTGCCAGCAGCCTGGTCGTTAGGGGCAATGAGCAGTTCTTC. The V and J genes are TRBV7-8 and TRBJ2-1; D might be TRBD1 (5 bases). The V and J ends lost 5 bases and 6 bases respectively, with 14 bases between them. Germline V lookup: CDR1 SGHVS, CDR2 FQNEAQ. The CDR3 loop spans 14 amino acids.

The CDR3 spells CASSLGEAAGNTIYF. The CDR3 bases are TGTGCCAGCAGCCTAGGGGAGGCGGCCGGAAACACCATATATTTT. The chain links TRBV11-2 to TRBJ1-3, with D maybe TRBD1 (5 bases). Germline V gives CDR1 SGHAT, CDR2 FQNNGV. CDR3 size: 15 residues. The germline V and J ends were trimmed by 5 bases and 4 bases, with 15 bases remaining between them.

The CDR3 DNA reads as TGTGCCAGCAGCTCACAACGGGGTAACACTGAAGCTTTCTTT. This sequence encodes CASSSQRGNTEAFF. V and J are TRBV3-1 (or the pseudogene TRBV3-2) and TRBJ1-1; D is ambiguous. Trimming shortened V by 5 bases and J by 2 bases, and 12 bases separated the two germline ends. The CDR3 contains 14 residues. Germline V lookup: CDR1 LGHDT, CDR2 YNNKEL (reference sequence).

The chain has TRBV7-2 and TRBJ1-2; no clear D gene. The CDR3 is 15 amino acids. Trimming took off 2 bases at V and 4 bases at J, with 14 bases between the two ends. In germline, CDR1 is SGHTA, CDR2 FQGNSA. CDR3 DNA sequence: TGTGCCAGCAGCTTAAGTACTAACAGCCTCTATGGCTACACCTTC. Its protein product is CASSLSTNSLYGYTF.

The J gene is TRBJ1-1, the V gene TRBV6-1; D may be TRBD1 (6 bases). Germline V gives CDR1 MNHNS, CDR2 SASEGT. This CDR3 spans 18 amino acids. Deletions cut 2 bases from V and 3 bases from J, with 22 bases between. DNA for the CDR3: TGTGCCAGCAGTGAAAAGTTGTTACAGGGTCCAACCTACACTGAAGCTTTCTTT. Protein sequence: CASSEKLLQGPTYTEAFF.

This CDR3 reads CAWSYRRTEAFF. In DNA form, the CDR3 reads TGTGCCTGGAGTTACAGGCGGACTGAAGCTTTCTTT. The rearrangement uses TRBV30 and TRBJ1-1, with D possibly being TRBD1 (5 bases). The CDR3 totals 12 residues. V gave up 2 bases and J gave up 5 bases, with 9 bases separating them. From germline, CDR1 is GTSNPN and CDR2 SVGIG (reference sequence). Based on the CDR3 plus reference TRBV30 and TRBJ1-1, the full variable domain is SQTIHQWPATLVQPVGSPLSLECTVEGTSNPNLYWYRQAAGRGLQLLFYSVGIGQISSEVPQNLSASRPQDRQFILSSKKLLLSDSGFYLCAWSYRRTEAFFGQGTRLTVV.

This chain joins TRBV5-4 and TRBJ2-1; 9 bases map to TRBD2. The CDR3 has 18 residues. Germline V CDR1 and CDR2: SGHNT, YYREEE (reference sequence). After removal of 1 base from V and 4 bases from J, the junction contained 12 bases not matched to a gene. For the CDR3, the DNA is TGTGCCAGCAGCTTGCTAAAAGGTAGCGGGGGATTATACAATGAGCAGTTCTTC. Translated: CASSLLKGSGGLYNEQFF. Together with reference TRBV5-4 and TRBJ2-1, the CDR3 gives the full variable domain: ETGVTQSPTHLIKTRGQQVTLRCSSQSGHNTVSWYQQALGQGPQFIFQYYREEENGRGNFPPRFSGLQFPNYSSELNVNALELDDSALYLCASSLLKGSGGLYNEQFFGPGTRLTVL.

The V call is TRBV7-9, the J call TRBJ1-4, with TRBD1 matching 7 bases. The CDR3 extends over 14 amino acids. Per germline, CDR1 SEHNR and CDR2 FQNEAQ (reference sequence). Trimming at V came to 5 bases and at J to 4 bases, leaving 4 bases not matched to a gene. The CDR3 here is CASSARQGNEKLFF. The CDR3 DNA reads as TGTGCCAGCAGCGCCCGACAGGGTAATGAAAAACTGTTTTTT.

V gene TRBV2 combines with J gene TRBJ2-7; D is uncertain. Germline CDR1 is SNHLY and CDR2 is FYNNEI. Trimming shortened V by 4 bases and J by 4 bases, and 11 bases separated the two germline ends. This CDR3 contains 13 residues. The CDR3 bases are TGTGCCAGCAGTGTGGAGCACCAGTACGAGCAGTACTTC. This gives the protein CASSVEHQYEQYF.

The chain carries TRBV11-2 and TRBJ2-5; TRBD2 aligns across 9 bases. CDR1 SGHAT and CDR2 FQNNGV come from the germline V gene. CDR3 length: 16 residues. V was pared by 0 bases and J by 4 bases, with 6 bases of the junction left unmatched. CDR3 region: CASSLDRAGGPETQYF. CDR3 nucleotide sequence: TGTGCCAGCAGCTTAGACCGGGCGGGAGGGCCAGAGACCCAGTACTTC. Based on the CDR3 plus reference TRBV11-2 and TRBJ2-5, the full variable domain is EAGVAQSPRYKIIEKRQSVAFWCNPISGHATLYWYQQILGQGPKLLIQFQNNGVVDDSQLPKDRFSAERLKGVDSTLKIQPAKLEDSAVYLCASSLDRAGGPETQYFGPGTRLLVL.

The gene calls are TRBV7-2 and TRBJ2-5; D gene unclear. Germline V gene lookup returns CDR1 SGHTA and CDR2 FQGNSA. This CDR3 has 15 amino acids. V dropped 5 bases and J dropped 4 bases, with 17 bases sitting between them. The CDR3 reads CASSPQESWGETQYF. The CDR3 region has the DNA TGTGCCAGCAGCCCGCAGGAGAGTTGGGGAGAGACCCAGTACTTC.

The CDR3 DNA sequence: TGCGCCAGCAGCGAACAGCTTAGCTCTGGAAACACCATATATTTT. Amino acid sequence: CASSEQLSSGNTIYF. The gene calls are TRBV5-1 and TRBJ1-3; the D is unclear. The CDR3 spans 15 residues. Deletions cut 4 bases from V and 0 bases from J, with 11 bases between. The V gene's germline CDR1 is SGHRS and CDR2 YFSETQ.

The chain's CDR3 is CASRTPGQGGEQYF. CDR3 in DNA: TGTGCCAGCAGAACCCCGGGACAGGGTGGCGAGCAGTACTTC. V gene TRBV2 combines with J gene TRBJ2-7, with 9 bases that match TRBD1. Trimming cost V 6 bases and J 6 bases; bases outside gene matches: 9. In germline, CDR1 is SNHLY, CDR2 FYNNEI. The CDR3 is made up of 14 amino acids.

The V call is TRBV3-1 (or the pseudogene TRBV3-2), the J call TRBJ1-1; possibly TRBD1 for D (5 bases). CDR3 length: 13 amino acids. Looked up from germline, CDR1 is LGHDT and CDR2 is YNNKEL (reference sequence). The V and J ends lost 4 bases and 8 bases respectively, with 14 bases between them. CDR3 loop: CASSRDPRGEAFF. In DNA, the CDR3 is TGTGCCAGCAGCCGAGACCCCCGGGGCGAAGCTTTCTTT.

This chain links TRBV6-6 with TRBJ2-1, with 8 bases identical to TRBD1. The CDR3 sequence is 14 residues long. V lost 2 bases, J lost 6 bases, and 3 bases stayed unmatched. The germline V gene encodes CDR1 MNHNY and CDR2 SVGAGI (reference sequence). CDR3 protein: CASSYGQGGNEQFF. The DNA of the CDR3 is TGTGCCAGCAGTTACGGACAGGGTGGCAATGAGCAGTTCTTC.